Detailed here is one TCR beta chain. This entry comes from a study of cytomegalovirus exposure and HLA in healthy donors. The PCR made use of 60 Vbeta and 13 Jbeta primers. Profiled with immunoSEQ multiplex PCR; TCRdb holds only in-frame clones, not every one. The data contain roughly 160,000 clones, 65% to 80% of them singletons. V lost 1 base and J 8 bases, leaving 14 bases between the germline ends. The CDR3 is made up of 14 amino acids. CDR1 and CDR2 (germline): LNHNV, YYDKDF (reference sequence). This TCR was recovered from a man between 40 and 49 years old in good health and CMV-seronegative. The sample consisted of PBMCs. The chain uses TRBV15 and TRBJ1-1; D is perhaps TRBD1 (5 bases). The DNA of the CDR3 is TGTGCCACCAGCAGAGTCGGGGGAACGCTCGAAGCTTTCTTT. Protein product: CATSRVGGTLEAFF. Supplemented by reference TRBV15 and TRBJ1-1, the full variable domain reads DAMVIQNPRYQVTQFGKPVTLSCSQTLNHNVMYWYQQKSSQAPKLLFHYYDKDFNNEADTPDNFQSRRPNTSFCFLDIRSPGLGDTAMYLCATSRVGGTLEAFFGQGTRLTVV.